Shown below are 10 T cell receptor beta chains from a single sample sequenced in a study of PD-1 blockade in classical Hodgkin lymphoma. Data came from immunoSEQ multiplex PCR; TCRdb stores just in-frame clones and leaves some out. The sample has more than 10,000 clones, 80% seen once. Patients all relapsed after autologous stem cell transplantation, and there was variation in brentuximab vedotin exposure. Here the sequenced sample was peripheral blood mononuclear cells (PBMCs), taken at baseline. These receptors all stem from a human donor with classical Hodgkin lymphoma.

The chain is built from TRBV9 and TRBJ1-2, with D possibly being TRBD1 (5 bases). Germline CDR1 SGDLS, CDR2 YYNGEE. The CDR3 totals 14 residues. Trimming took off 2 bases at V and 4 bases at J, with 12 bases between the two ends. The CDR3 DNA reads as TGTGCCAGCAGCGTTAGCGGGGACGGCTATGGCTACACCTTC. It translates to CASSVSGDGYGYTF.

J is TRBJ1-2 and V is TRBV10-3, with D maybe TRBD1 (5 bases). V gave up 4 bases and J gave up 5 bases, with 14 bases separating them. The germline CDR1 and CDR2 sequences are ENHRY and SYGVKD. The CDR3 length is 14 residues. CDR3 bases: TGTGCCATCAGTGGGGGACCGAGGGAGTATGGCTACACCTTC. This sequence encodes CAISGGPREYGYTF.

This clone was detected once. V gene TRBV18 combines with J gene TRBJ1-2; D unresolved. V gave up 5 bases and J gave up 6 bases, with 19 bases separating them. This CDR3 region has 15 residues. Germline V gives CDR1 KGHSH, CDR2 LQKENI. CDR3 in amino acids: CASSSTGEGEHGYTF. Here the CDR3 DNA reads TGTGCCAGCTCATCCACCGGGGAAGGAGAACATGGCTACACCTTC. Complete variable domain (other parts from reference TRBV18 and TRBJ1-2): NAGVMQNPRHLVRRRGQEARLRCSPMKGHSHVYWYRQLPEEGLKFMVYLQKENIIDESGMPKERFSAEFPKEGPSILRIQQVVRGDSAAYFCASSSTGEGEHGYTFGSGTRLTVV.

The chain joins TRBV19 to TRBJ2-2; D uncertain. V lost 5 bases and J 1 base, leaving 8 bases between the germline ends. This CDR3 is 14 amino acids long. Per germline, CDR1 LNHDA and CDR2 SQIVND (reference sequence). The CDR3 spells CASSFYLNTGELFF. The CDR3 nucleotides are TGTGCCAGTAGTTTTTACCTGAACACCGGGGAGCTGTTTTTT.

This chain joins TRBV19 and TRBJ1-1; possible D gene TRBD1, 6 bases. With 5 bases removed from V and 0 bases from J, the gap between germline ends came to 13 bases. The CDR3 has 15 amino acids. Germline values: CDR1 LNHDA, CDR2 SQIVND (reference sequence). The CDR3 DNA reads TGTGCCAGTAGTCGTAAGGGGGTCCTGAACACTGAAGCTTTCTTT. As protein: CASSRKGVLNTEAFF.

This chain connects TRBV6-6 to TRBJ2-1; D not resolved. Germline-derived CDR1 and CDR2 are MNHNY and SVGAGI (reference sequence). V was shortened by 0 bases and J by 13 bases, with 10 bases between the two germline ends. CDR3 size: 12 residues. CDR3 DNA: TGTGCCAGCAGTTACTCGCCCGGACCTCAGTTCTTC. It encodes CASSYSPGPQFF.

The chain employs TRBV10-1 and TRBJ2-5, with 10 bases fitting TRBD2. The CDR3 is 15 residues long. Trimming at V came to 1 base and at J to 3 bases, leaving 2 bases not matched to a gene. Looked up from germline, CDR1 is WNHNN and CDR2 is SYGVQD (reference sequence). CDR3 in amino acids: CASSEFTSGEETQYF. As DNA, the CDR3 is TGCGCCAGCAGTGAGTTTACTAGCGGGGAAGAGACCCAGTACTTC.

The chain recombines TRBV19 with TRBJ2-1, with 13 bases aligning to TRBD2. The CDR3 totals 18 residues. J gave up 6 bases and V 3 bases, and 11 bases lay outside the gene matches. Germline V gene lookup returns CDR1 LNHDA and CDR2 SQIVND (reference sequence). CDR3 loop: CASSIPGTSGIRVNEQFF. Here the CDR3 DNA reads TGTGCCAGTAGTATCCCCGGGACTAGCGGGATCAGGGTCAATGAGCAGTTCTTC.

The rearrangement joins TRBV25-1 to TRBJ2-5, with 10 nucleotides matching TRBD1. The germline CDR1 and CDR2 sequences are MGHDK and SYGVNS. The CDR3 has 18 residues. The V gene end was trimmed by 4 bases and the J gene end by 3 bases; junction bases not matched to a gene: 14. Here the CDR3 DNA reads TGTGCCAGCAGTGCCGGGACAGGGGAACCAACAAATGAAGAGACCCAGTACTTC. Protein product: CASSAGTGEPTNEETQYF.

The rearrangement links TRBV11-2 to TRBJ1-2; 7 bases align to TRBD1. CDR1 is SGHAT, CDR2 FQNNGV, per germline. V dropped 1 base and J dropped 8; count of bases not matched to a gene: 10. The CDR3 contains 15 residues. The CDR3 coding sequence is TGTGCCAGCAGCTTAGGGGGGACAGCCTTCTTCGGCTACACCTTC. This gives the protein CASSLGGTAFFGYTF. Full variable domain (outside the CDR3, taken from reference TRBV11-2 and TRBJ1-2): EAGVAQSPRYKIIEKRQSVAFWCNPISGHATLYWYQQILGQGPKLLIQFQNNGVVDDSQLPKDRFSAERLKGVDSTLKIQPAKLEDSAVYLCASSLGGTAFFGYTFGSGTRLTVV.